This T cell receptor beta chain was captured by sequencing in a study of T cell responses to AZD1222 COVID-19 vaccine. Study-level points and caveats: The CD4 TCRs associated with vaccination extended across spike and predominated at 160-218 and 743-854. After two AZD1222 doses, spike-specific TCR breadth and depth rose versus day 0. Donors were chiefly white British, with a greater number of females, and clonal diversity was perhaps underestimated.

This clone was counted at least ten times. What it recognizes is unknown. Measured with immunoSEQ multiplex PCR; TCRdb has only the in-frame clones, and not every one. This table holds under 95,000 clones, 70% to 90% found once. The germline V and J ends were trimmed by 8 bases and 1 base, with 6 bases remaining between them. The length of the CDR3 is 12 residues. This sequence was found in an adult who received the AZD1222 COVID-19 vaccine. Here the sequenced sample was peripheral blood, taken 28 days after the second AZD1222 dose. J is TRBJ1-3 and V is TRBV12-3 or TRBV12-4; D unclear. The CDR3 bases are TGTGCCAGCGGTGTATCTGGAAACACCATATATTTT. Amino acids: CASGVSGNTIYF.